This TCR beta chain was profiled in a study of blood T cell repertoires in COVID-19 (dated by TCRdb to between 2020 and 2021). A note on the overall study: Samples covering the acute and convalescent phases of COVID-19 were provided by collaborators in the United States, Italy and Spain. A freely available public database, intended as a resource for researchers studying the immune response to SARS-CoV-2, is where the repertoires were released. The material from the prospective study consisted of cDNA or gDNA derived from T cells, B-cell-depleted T cells, or PBMCs. Subjects who had been exposed to COVID-19, were actively infected with it, or had recovered from it provided the deeply sampled blood TCRbeta repertoires that made up the dataset. Samples came from the ongoing ImmuneRACE study (first 160 participants) plus 1,254 subjects from 6 global collaborators. Nearly every sample came with metadata listing a de-identified subject ID, COVID-19 status, age in years and sex. Where HLA class I and class II types were available, the types were taken from metadata supplied by the sample provider, not from assay-based typing. Here is what the overall study found, with its caveats: The quantity of clinical and demographic metadata differed by source and by participant and was supplied without curation.

Trimming takes 3 bases off V and 2 bases off J; junction bases not matched to a gene: 7. CDR1 and CDR2 were assigned from the germline V gene as MNHEY and SVGAGI. The CDR3 has 16 amino acids, counting the end cysteine and phenylalanine. Only CDR3 DNA remains: 48 bases, in frame from the first base. At one collaborating source in Seattle, patients were enrolled during active infection and were followed longitudinally through the course of disease. The collaborating institutions used their own protocols to collect whole blood in K2EDTA tubes. For TCRbeta analysis, collaborators shipped samples as frozen whole blood, isolated PBMCs, or DNA extracted from either of those sample types. A remark on this clone: No cognate antigen has been identified for it. No clone much larger than this one lies a single base away; base qualities are absent.

TCRbeta CDR3 regions were amplified from genomic DNA using the immunoSEQ Assay, a bias-controlled multiplex PCR. In the paper's pipeline: Within the assay, amplification of reference gene primers was used to estimate how many nucleated cells each sample contained. To quantify the absolute abundance of each unique TCRbeta CDR3 rearrangement, sequence reads were collapsed and filtered. Productive Simpson clonality was computed per sample as the square root of Simpson's diversity index over productive rearrangements. The clones in this table, taken by TCRdb from immuneACCESS, are in-frame only. Not every clone is retained; where verified, under half of the shortfall comes from an unresolved V gene, and the cause of the rest is unknown. V, J and clone size reflect that table, while D and trimming were determined from the DNA. Counted in this sample were 100,000 to 150,000 clones; approximately 85% of them appeared once. Around 3.2% of the sample comes from the top ten.

The V gene is TRBV6-5 and the J gene is TRBJ2-7, with 10 bases aligning to TRBD1. Material for sequencing was peripheral blood. The TCR originated in a woman of 80 years or more with COVID-19, enrolled during active disease. This receptor has the CDR3 CASSYIPGQGPYEQYF. The DNA reads as follows: TGTGCCAGCAGTTATATTCCGGGACAGGGGCCCTACGAGCAGTACTTC.